This T cell receptor beta chain emerged from a study of OX40 agonist ivuxolimab in advanced cancers. Sequencing was performed with immunoSEQ multiplex PCR; in TCRdb, only in-frame clones are kept and a portion is missing. Of 60,000 to 75,000 clones in the sample, nearly 95% were seen once. Germline assignment: CDR1 SGDLS and CDR2 YYNGEE. Trimming left V 3 bases short and J 5 bases short, with 17 bases between. CDR3 length: 15 residues. The chain uses TRBV9 and TRBJ2-5; D tentatively reads TRBD1 or TRBD2 (6 bases each). The sample was CD4+ or CD8+ T cells sorted from blood, taken in a trial of the OX40 agonist ivuxolimab. This TCR was sampled from an adult with an advanced solid tumor such as melanoma, head and neck, liver or kidney cancer. CDR3: CASSGWDIGGETQYF. In nucleotides, the CDR3 is TGTGCCAGCAGCGGATGGGATATAGGGGGGGAGACCCAGTACTTC.